This T cell receptor (beta chain) was identified during a study of identifying expanded T cells in peripheral blood. Study-level results: About 1.2 clones differed between technical replicates, versus about 16 and 19 over time. Two-week clone count variance significantly increased as total template count grew.

In its sample, this clone was seen once. The antigen is not known. Using immunoSEQ multiplex PCR, the repertoire was profiled, and TCRdb retains in-frame clones only, with some absent. The sample carries around 130,000 clones, approximately 86% recorded once. This TCR was recovered from a person between 18 and 69 years old in good health. The source material was blood.

The CDR3 DNA reads TGTGCCAGCAGCTGGGGGACAGGCTACGAGCAGTACTTC. Its translation: CASSWGTGYEQYF. The V gene is TRBV5-8, the J gene TRBJ2-7, with 8 bases identical to TRBD1. Germline V gene data show CDR1 as SGHTS and CDR2 as YDEGEE. The CDR3 spans 13 residues. V lost 3 bases to trimming and J lost 3 bases; unmatched junction nucleotides: 2.